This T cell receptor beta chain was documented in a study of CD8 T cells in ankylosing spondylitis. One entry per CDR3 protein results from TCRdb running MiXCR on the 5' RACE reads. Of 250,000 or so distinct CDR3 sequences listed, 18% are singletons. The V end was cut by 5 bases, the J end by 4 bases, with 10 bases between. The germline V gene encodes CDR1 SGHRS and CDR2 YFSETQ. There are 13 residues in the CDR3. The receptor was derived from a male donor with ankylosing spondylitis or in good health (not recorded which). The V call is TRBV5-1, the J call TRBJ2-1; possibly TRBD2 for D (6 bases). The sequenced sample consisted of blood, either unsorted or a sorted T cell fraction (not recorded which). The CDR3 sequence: CASSSSDYNEQFF. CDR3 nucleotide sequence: TGCGCCAGCAGTTCTAGCGATTACAATGAGCAGTTCTTC. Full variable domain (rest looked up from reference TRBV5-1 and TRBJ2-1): KAGVTQTPRYLIKTRGQQVTLSCSPISGHRSVSWYQQTPGQGLQFLFEYFSETQRNKGNFPGRFSGRQFSNSRSEMNVSTLELGDSALYLCASSSSDYNEQFFGPGTRLTVL.